A selection of T cell receptor beta chains follows, all from one sample in a study of CD8 T cells in Susac syndrome. Each CDR3 protein gets one entry after TCRdb re-called the immunoSEQ multiplex PCR reads with MiXCR. The table shows 210,000 or so distinct CDR3 sequences, with about 90% occurring only once. What was sequenced was CD8+ T cells from PBMCs. The receptor set was obtained from a human donor with multiple sclerosis. Each CDR3 is given without its conserved first and last residue. Size values are once, few and many counts, or a class for expanded clones, and some rows have none.

j_call v_call clone_size cdr3_aa
TRBJ2-7 TRBV7-9 once ASSSGHLSYEQY
TRBJ1-1 TRBV5-1 - ASSGDRDTEAF
TRBJ2-7 TRBV20-1 - SARGRFLNEQY
TRBJ2-1 TRBV12-3/TRBV12-4 - ASSTSGSGNEQF
TRBJ2-3 TRBV15 - ATSSLLAPSQY
TRBJ2-5 TRBV19 - ASKPFQGWGTQY
TRBJ2-4 TRBV9 - ASSVAASWDIQY
TRBJ2-6 TRBV29-1 - SVLQGKDSGANVLT
TRBJ1-3 TRBV9 - ASGLNSGNTIY
TRBJ2-7 TRBV5-4 - ASSLELSYEQY
TRBJ2-7 TRBV25-1 - AKHPGEDSYEQY
TRBJ1-1 TRBV6-5 - ASSYSRAGEAF
TRBJ2-1 TRBV15 - ATSREIAGANNEQF
TRBJ2-7 TRBV13 - ASSPTPGERY
TRBJ2-7 TRBV10-3 - AISEAGGRNEQY
TRBJ2-1 TRBV5-4 - ASSLVASSYNEQF
TRBJ1-4 TRBV27 once ASSLLGGGNEKLF